This TCR beta chain was sequenced in a study of blood T cells in healthy people across ages. Study-level results: A roughly linear age-dependent decrease characterized TCR beta diversity per million T cells.

The use of a sample-barcoded 5' primer and a J-beta primer mix characterized a second PCR of roughly 6 to 11 cycles. TCRdb re-derived calls from the 5' RACE reads in MiXCR, one entry per CDR3 protein. This sample has around 1,500,000 distinct CDR3 sequences, with approximately 40% found just once. Concerning this clonotype itself: Its specificity is not known. Germline and junction disagree at one end, which may indicate a read error.

The germline V gene has CDR1 MNHEY and CDR2 SVGAGI. This CDR3 spans 14 amino acids. The sample was blood. This receptor was obtained from a woman aged 18-29 years in good health. The rearrangement joins TRBV6-5 to TRBJ2-3; D is uncertain. In nucleotides, the CDR3 is TGTGCCAGCAGTGACTCGATGGCCACAGATACGCAGTATTTT. Its translation: CASSDSMATDTQYF.